Each of the 10 T cell receptor beta chains below was sequenced from the same sample in a study of blood T cell repertoires in COVID-19. The data were produced by immunoSEQ multiplex PCR, yet TCRdb's version contains in-frame clones alone and is incomplete. This table has around 380,000 clones, roughly four fifths appearing once. The material sequenced was peripheral blood. Receptors were obtained from a human donor with acute or convalescent COVID-19. The donor label of this sample is uncertain.

CDR3: CASSNQGAADYGYTF. The CDR3 nucleotides are TGTGCCAGCAGCAATCAGGGGGCTGCGGACTATGGCTACACCTTC. The V and J genes are TRBV5-5 and TRBJ1-2; 8 positions agree with TRBD1. From germline, CDR1 is SGHKS and CDR2 YYEKEE (reference sequence). The V gene end was trimmed by 4 bases and the J gene end by 3 bases; junction bases not matched to a gene: 8. This CDR3 contains 15 residues.

This sequence joins TRBV6-5 and TRBJ2-2; D might be TRBD2 (6 bases). V dropped 8 bases and J dropped 0 bases, with 13 bases sitting between them. Germline assignment: CDR1 MNHEY and CDR2 SVGAGI. The CDR3 spans 15 residues. This chain's CDR3 is CASSTWGANTGELFF. The DNA of the CDR3 is TGTGCCAGCTCTACCTGGGGGGCGAACACCGGGGAGCTGTTTTTT.

The sample holds a few counts of this clone. This CDR3 is CASRPDGGPQHF. CDR3 DNA: TGTGCCAGCAGGCCCGACGGGGGGCCCCAGCATTTT. The genes are TRBV28 and TRBJ1-5; D perhaps matches TRBD1 (5 bases). The CDR3 is 12 residues long. CDR1 and CDR2 from the germline V gene are MDHEN and SYDVKM. Trimming stripped 6 bases from V and 9 bases from J, with 12 bases between.

The V gene is TRBV5-5, the J gene TRBJ2-1, with D possibly being TRBD1 (6 bases). Germline CDR1 is SGHKS and CDR2 is YYEKEE (reference sequence). V shed 1 base and J shed 0 bases, with 8 bases lying between them. The CDR3 contains 15 residues. Written as DNA, the CDR3 is TGTGCCAGCAGCTTGCAGGGGAGCTCCTACAATGAGCAGTTCTTC. Translated, it gives CASSLQGSSYNEQFF.

The CDR3 protein is CASSPDYGYTF. CDR3 coding DNA: TGTGCCAGTAGTCCAGACTATGGCTACACCTTC. The gene calls are TRBV19 and TRBJ1-2; no firm D call. Trimming took 5 bases from V and 3 from J, leaving 4 bases between them. The CDR3 consists of 11 residues. Germline loops: CDR1 LNHDA, CDR2 SQIVND (reference sequence).

The rearrangement links TRBV3-1 (or the pseudogene TRBV3-2) to TRBJ2-3; 9 bases align to TRBD2. This CDR3 region has 14 residues. V lost 5 bases to trimming and J lost 2 bases; unmatched junction nucleotides: 2. Germline CDR1 LGHDT, CDR2 YNNKEL (reference sequence). CDR3 DNA: TGTGCCAGCAGCAGCGGGGGGCACACAGATACGCAGTATTTT. This sequence encodes CASSSGGHTDTQYF.

This chain connects TRBV3-1 (or the pseudogene TRBV3-2) to TRBJ1-2; D may be TRBD1 (5 bases). The CDR3 runs to 13 residues. Germline-derived CDR1 and CDR2 are LGHDT and YNNKEL (reference sequence). Trimming cost V 5 bases and J 7 bases, with 14 bases left between them. In DNA form, the CDR3 reads TGTGCCAGCAGCGAGGCAGGGTTGGGTGGCTACACCTTC. As protein: CASSEAGLGGYTF.

About this clone: Distinct nucleotide sequences in the sample also encode this CDR3. The chain has TRBV2 and TRBJ1-4, with TRBD1 matching over 12 bases. In germline, CDR1 is SNHLY, CDR2 FYNNEI. The CDR3 is made up of 14 amino acids. With 6 bases clipped from V and 8 bases from J, the junction kept 4 bases outside the gene matches. The CDR3 protein is CASRGTGGREKLFF. CDR3 in DNA: TGTGCCAGCAGGGGGACAGGGGGCCGGGAAAAACTGTTTTTT.

This clone was seen only once. Other nucleotide sequences from this sample produce the same CDR3. The rearrangement joins TRBV18 to TRBJ2-7; D may be TRBD1 (5 bases). CDR3 length: 13 amino acids. The germline V gene has CDR1 KGHSH and CDR2 LQKENI. V lost 2 bases, J lost 2 bases, and 7 bases lay in between. CDR3 nucleotides: TGTGCCAGCTCACCAACAGGTACCTACGAGCAGTACTTC. This codes for CASSPTGTYEQYF.

This clone was counted only a few times. The J gene is TRBJ1-1, the V gene TRBV11-2; D unresolved. This CDR3 has 13 residues. Between the trimmed V and J ends, which lost 0 bases and 10 bases, there was a span of 12 bases. Per the germline V gene, CDR1 is SGHAT and CDR2 is FQNNGV. CDR3 in DNA: TGTGCCAGCAGCTTAGATCTTGGCCTCTTAGCTTTCTTT. This gives the protein CASSLDLGLLAFF.